This T cell receptor (beta chain) comes out of a study of T cell changes during pregnancy in multiple sclerosis. Profiling relied on immunoSEQ multiplex PCR, and the TCRdb table lists in-frame clones only, not all of them. The table shows fewer than 80,000 clones, with roughly nine tenths occurring only once. The input for sequencing was CD4+ T cells from peripheral blood mononuclear cells, taken in the third trimester of pregnancy. The TCR originated in a female donor in good health, enrolled as a control in a pregnancy study.

CDR3 region: CASSLPTTGRYGYTF. The DNA of the CDR3 is TGTGCCAGCAGCTTGCCTACGACAGGGAGGTATGGCTACACCTTC. This chain joins TRBV5-4 and TRBJ1-2; 7 nucleotides agree with TRBD1. CDR1 and CDR2 from the germline V gene are SGHNT and YYREEE (reference sequence). The CDR3 runs to 15 residues. The V segment lost 1 base and the J segment 5 bases; nucleotides outside the gene matches: 8.